The 26 T cell receptor beta chains given below trace back to one sample, sequenced in a study of Ad26.COV2.S vaccination and SARS-CoV-2 variants (dated by TCRdb to the early 2020s). The library came from the immunoSEQ multiplex PCR assay. Imported from immuneACCESS, the table was reduced by TCRdb to in-frame sequences with V and J called. These copies leave out some clones; in studies compared against another copy, an unresolved V gene accounts for under half, and the cause of the remainder is not known. This sample lists a few hundred thousand clones; roughly 87% were detected once. Clones ranked in the top ten supply less than 4.5% of the sample. The treatment or condition label on this specimen signifies: about 20 received Ad26.COV2.S at low or high dose, single or two shots; a few received placebo; per-sample allocation not given. Repertoires of vaccine and placebo recipients were sequenced from samples collected on day 63 after the first injection.

The sequenced sample was peripheral blood, obtained in a trial of Ad26.COV2.S vaccine versus placebo. These receptors were collected from a person aged 18-60 years who received the Ad26.COV2.S COVID-19 vaccine or a placebo.

For this clone: The sample carries other DNA sequences with the same CDR3. CDR3: CASSLHRDRGRDTQYF. The DNA for the CDR3 is TGCGCCAGCAGCTTGCACCGGGACAGGGGGAGAGATACGCAGTATTTT. The chain joins TRBV5-1 to TRBJ2-3; 11 nucleotides line up with TRBD1. This CDR3 contains 16 residues. The V gene end was trimmed by 1 base and the J gene end by 5 bases; junction bases not matched to a gene: 6. CDR1 and CDR2 (germline): SGHRS, YFSETQ.

The CDR3 coding sequence is TGTGCCAGCAGCCAAGACAGGCAGGGCCGGGGGGATGAGCAGTTCTTC. It is translated as CASSQDRQGRGDEQFF. V usage is TRBV4-2 and J usage is TRBJ2-1, with 7 bases matching TRBD2. The trim removed 0 bases at V and 8 bases at J, leaving 10 bases unmatched. The CDR3 runs to 16 residues. The germline V gene encodes CDR1 LGHNA and CDR2 YNFKEQ.

The V and J genes are TRBV13 and TRBJ2-7; possibly TRBD1 for D (6 bases). The CDR3 has 13 amino acids. Germline V CDR1 and CDR2: PRHDT, FYEKMQ (reference sequence). V lost 5 bases to trimming and J lost 2 bases, with 10 bases between them. CDR3 nucleotide sequence: TGTGCCAGCAGCCGCAGGGGAACCTACGAGCAGTACTTC. It specifies CASSRRGTYEQYF.

A single count supports this clone. CDR3 DNA sequence: TGTGCCAGTTCGGGAAATGGAGCGCCGCAAGAGACCCAGTACTTC. It is translated as CASSGNGAPQETQYF. The chain links TRBV27 to TRBJ2-5; D possibly corresponds to TRBD2 (5 bases). This CDR3 comprises 15 residues. From germline, CDR1 is MNHEY and CDR2 SMNVEV (reference sequence). V dropped 9 bases and J dropped 2 bases, with 19 bases sitting between them.

The chain couples TRBV28 to TRBJ2-5; D not resolved. CDR3 length: 13 amino acids. Looked up from germline, CDR1 is MDHEN and CDR2 is SYDVKM. Trimming pared 2 bases from V and 3 bases from J, leaving 7 bases between. The CDR3 DNA reads TGTGCCAGCAGTTTAGAAAACGAAGAGACCCAGTACTTC. Protein sequence: CASSLENEETQYF.

This clone was counted between two and nine times. The V call is TRBV6-2 or TRBV6-3, the J call TRBJ1-4, with a tentative D call TRBD1 (5 bases). The CDR3 runs to 16 residues. V was trimmed by 0 bases and J by 0 bases, leaving 8 bases between them. The germline gives CDR1 MNHEY, CDR2 SVGEGT. The CDR3 is CASSYSGTSTNEKLFF. In DNA form, the CDR3 reads TGTGCCAGCAGTTACTCAGGGACTTCAACTAATGAAAAACTGTTTTTT.

This clone occurred once. The V and J genes are TRBV6-6 and TRBJ1-1; D is unresolved. The V gene's germline CDR1 is MNHNY and CDR2 SVGAGI (reference sequence). The length of the CDR3 is 14 residues. V was pared by 7 bases and J by 6 bases, with 18 bases between. CDR3 region: CASTKAPGSPEAFF. DNA of the CDR3: TGTGCCAGCACTAAGGCGCCCGGTTCCCCTGAAGCTTTCTTT.

This clone was recorded once. This chain uses TRBV27 with TRBJ2-5, with 10 positions matching TRBD2. The CDR3 sequence is 15 residues long. The germline V gene has CDR1 MNHEY and CDR2 SMNVEV (reference sequence). The V gene end was trimmed by 2 bases and the J gene end by 5 bases; junction bases not matched to a gene: 5. DNA for the CDR3: TGTGCCAGCAGTTTAAGCGGGAGGGCCCGGGAGACCCAGTACTTC. Its translation: CASSLSGRARETQYF.

The chain recombines TRBV7-2 with TRBJ1-5; D uncertain. The germline V gene encodes CDR1 SGHTA and CDR2 FQGNSA. The CDR3 length is 12 residues. Trimming left V 3 bases short and J 3 bases short, with 3 bases between. This CDR3 is CASSFPNQPQHF. The CDR3 coding sequence is TGTGCCAGCAGCTTCCCCAATCAGCCCCAGCATTTT.

The chain joins TRBV7-2 to TRBJ2-2; 7 bases fit TRBD1. The germline V gene encodes CDR1 SGHTA and CDR2 FQGNSA. The V segment lost 5 bases and the J segment 5 bases; nucleotides outside the gene matches: 5. The CDR3 is made up of 14 amino acids. The CDR3 spells CASSLNRGTGELFF. The CDR3 DNA sequence: TGTGCCAGCAGCCTAAACAGGGGTACCGGGGAGCTGTTTTTT.

The chain is built from TRBV4-2 and TRBJ2-3, with 10 positions matching TRBD2. The CDR3 is 16 amino acids. The germline V gene has CDR1 LGHNA and CDR2 YNFKEQ. J gave up 5 bases and V 0 bases, and 5 bases lay outside the gene matches. The CDR3 protein is CASSQDQAGGVDTQYF. CDR3 DNA: TGTGCCAGCAGCCAAGACCAAGCGGGAGGGGTAGATACGCAGTATTTT.

DNA for the CDR3: TGTGCCAGCAGCTTAAGCCCCCCGGGACTAGCGGGAGGGAGGTACGAGCAGTACTTC. It yields the protein CASSLSPPGLAGGRYEQYF. The V gene is TRBV7-2, the J gene TRBJ2-7, with 16 bases matching TRBD2. The CDR3 extends over 19 amino acids. Germline CDR1 is SGHTA and CDR2 is FQGNSA. V shed 2 bases and J 4 bases; nucleotides not matched to a gene: 11.

This clone is a singleton in its sample. This sequence joins TRBV10-3 and TRBJ2-5; a weak D match, TRBD1 (5 bases). The CDR3 is 13 amino acids. Trimming stripped 8 bases from V and 2 bases from J, with 12 bases between. Germline loops: CDR1 ENHRY, CDR2 SYGVKD. The CDR3 sequence is CAIAPREQETQYF. The CDR3, as DNA: TGTGCCATCGCTCCCAGGGAACAAGAGACCCAGTACTTC.

This clone was seen just once. V and J are TRBV27 and TRBJ2-7, with TRBD2 matching 7 bases. This CDR3 region has 12 residues. The germline CDR1 and CDR2 sequences are MNHEY and SMNVEV (reference sequence). J lost 7 bases, V lost 8 bases, and 8 bases had no gene match. CDR3 DNA: TGTGCCAGCTGGGGGGGGATAGGGGAGCAGTACTTC. Translation: CASWGGIGEQYF.

V and J are TRBV19 and TRBJ1-1, with D perhaps matching TRBD1 (5 bases). The germline V gene encodes CDR1 LNHDA and CDR2 SQIVND (reference sequence). V shed 3 bases and J shed 3 bases, with 8 bases lying between them. The CDR3 totals 13 residues. CDR3 amino acids: CASSISRDTEAFF. The DNA for the CDR3 is TGTGCCAGTAGTATCAGCAGGGACACTGAAGCTTTCTTT.

On this clone: Other nucleotide sequences from this sample produce the same CDR3. The chain joins TRBV28 to TRBJ2-1, with 9 positions matching TRBD2. This CDR3 region has 15 residues. CDR1 is MDHEN and CDR2 is SYDVKM in the germline V gene. The J segment lost 7 bases and the V segment lost 3 bases, leaving 7 bases of the junction unmatched. CDR3 loop: CASSLGLAGLNEQFF. CDR3 sequence (DNA): TGTGCCAGCAGTTTGGGGCTAGCGGGATTGAATGAGCAGTTCTTC.

The V call is TRBV28, the J call TRBJ2-3; 14 bases agree with TRBD2. Germline-derived CDR1 and CDR2 are MDHEN and SYDVKM. The CDR3 totals 15 residues. The V segment lost 7 bases and the J segment 3 bases; nucleotides outside the gene matches: 3. The CDR3 loop is CASTGTSGRTDTQYF. The CDR3, as DNA: TGTGCCAGCACCGGGACTAGCGGGAGAACAGATACGCAGTATTTT. The full variable domain, rest sourced from reference TRBV28 and TRBJ2-3, is DVKVTQSSRYLVKRTGEKVFLECVQDMDHENMFWYRQDPGLGLRLIYFSYDVKMKEKGDIPEGYSVSREKKERFSLILESASTNQTSMYLCASTGTSGRTDTQYFGPGTRLTVL.

The CDR3 bases are TGTGCCAGCGAAGCGGGAGACAGCTACGAGCAGTACTTC. Translating gives CASEAGDSYEQYF. The chain couples TRBV7-9 to TRBJ2-7; 8 nucleotides line up with TRBD2. Germline V gene lookup returns CDR1 SEHNR and CDR2 FQNEAQ (reference sequence). With 8 bases clipped from V and 3 bases from J, the junction kept 6 bases outside the gene matches. The CDR3 extends over 13 amino acids. Combining the CDR3 with reference TRBV7-9 and TRBJ2-7 gives the whole variable domain DTGVSQNPRHKITKRGQNVTFRCDPISEHNRLYWYRQTLGQGPEFLTYFQNEAQLEKSRLLSDRFSAERPKGSFSTLEIQRTEQGDSAMYLCASEAGDSYEQYFGPGTRLTVT.

The chain couples TRBV5-4 to TRBJ2-1, with 7 bases fitting TRBD2. V lost 4 bases, J lost 5 bases, and 6 bases stayed unmatched. CDR3 length: 14 amino acids. Per germline, CDR1 SGHNT and CDR2 YYREEE (reference sequence). The CDR3 sequence is CASSKPGGNNEQFF. The CDR3 coding sequence is TGTGCCAGCAGCAAGCCGGGAGGCAACAATGAGCAGTTCTTC. Together with reference TRBV5-4 and TRBJ2-1, the CDR3 gives the full variable domain: ETGVTQSPTHLIKTRGQQVTLRCSSQSGHNTVSWYQQALGQGPQFIFQYYREEENGRGNFPPRFSGLQFPNYSSELNVNALELDDSALYLCASSKPGGNNEQFFGPGTRLTVL.

The rearrangement links TRBV14 to TRBJ1-2, with a possible D match to TRBD1 (6 bases). Per germline, CDR1 SGHDN and CDR2 FVKESK. Trimming left V 5 bases short and J 4 bases short, with 11 bases between. This CDR3 region has 13 residues. The DNA for the CDR3 is TGTGCCAGCAGCTCTGGACAGTTCTATGGCTACACCTTC. Its translation: CASSSGQFYGYTF. The entire variable domain, with the rest obtained from reference TRBV14 and TRBJ1-2, is as follows: EAGVTQFPSHSVIEKGQTVTLRCDPISGHDNLYWYRRVMGKEIKFLLHFVKESKQDESGMPNNRFLAERTGGTYSTLKVQPAELEDSGVYFCASSSGQFYGYTFGSGTRLTVV.

The J gene is TRBJ2-7, the V gene TRBV5-1; 8 bases match TRBD1. The CDR3 covers 15 residues. Trimming at V came to 1 base and at J to 0 bases, leaving 3 bases not matched to a gene. Germline CDR1 reads SGHRS; CDR2 reads YFSETQ. The CDR3 coding sequence is TGCGCCAGCAGCTTGTGGGACAGGTACTCCTACGAGCAGTACTTC. Protein product: CASSLWDRYSYEQYF.

The chain is built from TRBV4-1 and TRBJ1-1, with 10 bases lining up with TRBD1. The CDR3 has 16 amino acids. V shed 6 bases, J shed 7 bases, and the junction held 14 bases outside the gene matches. Germline V gene lookup returns CDR1 MGHRA and CDR2 YSYEKL. As DNA, the CDR3 is TGCGCCAGCAGAGAGGTTCGGAGGACAGGGGGGATTGAAGCTTTCTTT. Translated, it gives CASREVRRTGGIEAFF.

The gene calls are TRBV5-1 and TRBJ2-2; D remains unclear. Germline V gene sequence: CDR1 SGHRS, CDR2 YFSETQ. V lost 1 base to trimming and J lost 1 base, with 11 bases between them. The CDR3 loop spans 16 amino acids. In DNA form, the CDR3 reads TGCGCCAGCAGCTTGAGACAAGTCGAGAACACCGGGGAGCTGTTTTTT. Its protein is CASSLRQVENTGELFF.

This clone was found once. The chain carries TRBV6-1 and TRBJ2-2; D is unclear. V lost 0 bases, J lost 6 bases, and 8 bases lay in between. The CDR3 extends over 14 amino acids. Germline loops: CDR1 MNHNS, CDR2 SASEGT. The CDR3 DNA is TGTGCCAGCAGTGAAGCGCCAGAATCCGGGGAGCTGTTTTTT. Its translation is CASSEAPESGELFF.

The V gene is TRBV28, the J gene TRBJ2-5, with D perhaps TRBD1 (6 bases). The germline CDR1 and CDR2 sequences are MDHEN and SYDVKM. The CDR3 has 13 amino acids. The ends were cut back, 6 bases at V and 3 bases at J, with 11 bases in the middle. CDR3 amino acids: CASRNTGKETQYF. CDR3 coding DNA: TGTGCCAGCAGAAATACAGGGAAAGAGACCCAGTACTTC.

The rearrangement uses TRBV13 and TRBJ2-5; perhaps TRBD2 as D (6 bases). This CDR3 contains 15 residues. V was clipped by 0 bases and J by 5 bases, with 13 bases between them. Germline loops: CDR1 PRHDT, CDR2 FYEKMQ (reference sequence). CDR3 coding DNA: TGTGCCAGCAGCTTAGGCGTGGGGGGATCGGAGACCCAGTACTTC. Encoded protein: CASSLGVGGSETQYF. The full variable domain, in which reference TRBV13 and TRBJ2-5 provide the parts outside the CDR3, is AAGVIQSPRHLIKEKRETATLKCYPIPRHDTVYWYQQGPGQDPQFLISFYEKMQSDKGSIPDRFSAQQFSDYHSELNMSSLELGDSALYFCASSLGVGGSETQYFGPGTRLLVL.